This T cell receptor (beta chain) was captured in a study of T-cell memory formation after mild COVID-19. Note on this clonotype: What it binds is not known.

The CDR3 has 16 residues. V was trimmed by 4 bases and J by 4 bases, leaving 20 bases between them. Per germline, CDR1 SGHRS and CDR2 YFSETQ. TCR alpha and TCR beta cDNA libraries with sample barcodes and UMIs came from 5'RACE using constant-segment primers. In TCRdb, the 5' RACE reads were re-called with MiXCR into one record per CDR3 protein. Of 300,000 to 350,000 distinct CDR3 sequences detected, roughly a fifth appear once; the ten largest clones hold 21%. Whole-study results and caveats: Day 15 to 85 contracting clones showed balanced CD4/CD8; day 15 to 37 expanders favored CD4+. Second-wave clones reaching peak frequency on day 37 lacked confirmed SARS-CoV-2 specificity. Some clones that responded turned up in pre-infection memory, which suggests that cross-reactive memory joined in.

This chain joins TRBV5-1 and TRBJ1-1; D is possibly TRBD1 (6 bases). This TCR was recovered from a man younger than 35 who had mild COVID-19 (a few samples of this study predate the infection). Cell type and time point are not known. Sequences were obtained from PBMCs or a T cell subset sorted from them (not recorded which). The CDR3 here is CASSATRDTTGTEAFF. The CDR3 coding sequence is TGCGCCAGCAGCGCTACCCGGGACACCACGGGCACTGAAGCTTTCTTT.